This passage covers 4 T cell receptor beta chains from one sample sequenced in a study of T cells in Graves' hyperthyroidism and ophthalmopathy. From RNA transcripts, TCR beta CDR3 regions were amplified. Researchers ran a first-round RT-PCR on the TCR CDR3 using the HTBI primer set. MiXCR, run by TCRdb on the multiplex PCR reads, gives a single entry per CDR3 protein. The table lists about 400,000 distinct CDR3 sequences, approximately 14% of them singletons. The material sequenced was blood. Receptors originate from a young woman with Graves' hyperthyroidism that later progressed to Graves' ophthalmopathy.

V usage is TRBV30 and J usage is TRBJ2-2; TRBD1 is a possible D gene (5 bases). The germline V gene encodes CDR1 GTSNPN and CDR2 SVGIG (reference sequence). V lost 0 bases and J 6 bases, leaving 8 bases between the germline ends. The CDR3 runs 13 residues. The CDR3 DNA reads as TGTGCCTGGAGTGTTGTGGGGCCCGGGGAGCTGTTTTTT. Translating it yields CAWSVVGPGELFF.

The V gene is TRBV6-1, the J gene TRBJ1-1; 12 positions agree with TRBD1. This CDR3 region has 16 residues. Per the germline V gene, CDR1 is MNHNS and CDR2 is SASEGT. Trimming at V came to 10 bases and at J to 4 bases, leaving 13 bases not matched to a gene. CDR3 loop: CATLPGQGARITEAFF. In nucleotides, the CDR3 is TGTGCCACCCTCCCGGGACAGGGGGCGCGGATCACTGAAGCTTTCTTT.

The sample holds a few counts of this clonotype. V usage is TRBV7-2 and J usage is TRBJ2-3, with no clear D. Per germline, CDR1 SGHTA and CDR2 FQGNSA. Trimming left V 5 bases short and J 2 bases short, with 14 bases between. CDR3 length: 15 amino acids. The CDR3 region is CASSPGTQLTDTQYF. CDR3 DNA sequence: TGTGCCAGCAGCCCAGGTACTCAACTCACAGATACGCAGTATTTT. Using reference TRBV7-2 and TRBJ2-3 for the parts outside the CDR3, the full variable domain is GAGVSQSPSNKVTEKGKDVELRCDPISGHTALYWYRQSLGQGLEFLIYFQGNSAPDKSGLPSDRFSAERTGGSVSTLTIQRTQQEDSAVYLCASSPGTQLTDTQYFGPGTRLTVL.

Only a few counts were recorded for this clonotype. The V gene is TRBV7-2, the J gene TRBJ2-5; 7 nucleotides agree with TRBD2. This CDR3 spans 13 amino acids. Germline loops: CDR1 SGHTA, CDR2 FQGNSA. The V gene end was trimmed by 5 bases and the J gene end by 3 bases; junction bases not matched to a gene: 3. The CDR3 here is CASSGGGEETQYF. The CDR3 region has the DNA TGTGCCAGCAGCGGGGGGGGTGAAGAGACCCAGTACTTC.